This T cell receptor (beta chain) is from a study of shared clonotypes between healthy human individuals (dated by TCRdb to about 2020). Context from the whole study: Two women and a few men aged 18 to 49 years were included in the cohort. Per donor, three plates each were used for CD4 naive and CD4 memory, two for CD8 naive, and one for CD8 memory. Blood TCR repertoires of five healthy adults were deeply sequenced to estimate repertoire size and the extent of clonotype sharing between individuals. Leukapheresis yielded between about 0.85 and 9.5 billion PBMCs per donor. Different laboratories and diverse techniques were used to prepare libraries and sequence TCR repertoires, to increase sequencing depth and limit assay-specific biases.

The donors were healthy, HIV-negative adults who had no recently reported acute infections or vaccinations. All donors were Caucasian adults living in Nashville, Tennessee, USA. CD4+ T cells were enriched by magnetic negative selection, after which naive cells were positively selected on CD45RA and the negative fraction was taken as the memory subset. Blood was obtained by leukapheresis, after which PBMCs were separated by Ficoll-Histopaque density gradient centrifugation and cryopreserved in liquid nitrogen vapor phase. Analytical flow cytometry was used to check the purity and quantity of each magnetically sorted T cell population. From each sorted fraction, genomic DNA was isolated and quantified by UV absorbance on a Nanodrop 2000c. What the authors observed across the whole study: Sharing across several donors was observed for approximately 5% of naive CD4, about 4% of naive CD8, 2% to 2.5% of memory CD4, and about 0.38% of memory CD8 clonotypes. Based on pairwise subsampling, the degree of clonotype sharing among donors was expected to be affected by sequencing depth. Sampling was limited to blood, and TCR repertoires in tissue likely differ from TCR repertoires in blood. The genetic and exposure-history diversity represented was limited by the small number of donors. Higher generation probabilities were observed for clonotypes shared by all four sorted-subset donors than for non-shared clonotypes. Incomplete sequencing was indicated by rarefaction of sorted-subset datasets, despite the large sequencing depth. Larger estimated clonotype richness was generally found for naive subsets than for memory subsets.

CDR1 SGHAT and CDR2 FQDESV were looked up in the germline V gene (reference sequence). The CDR3 contains 17 residues, cysteine and phenylalanine counted. Only the CDR3 DNA stays, 51 bases, in frame from base 1. Trimming accounts for 4 bases at V and 4 bases at J, while the number of junction bases matched to no gene is 14. Concerning this clone itself: Its antigen has not been determined. Per-nucleotide qualities are absent, and no much larger clonotype sits a single base away.

Using the deep immunoSEQ assay, TCR CDR3 regions were amplified from genomic DNA by multiplex PCR. Extracted genomic DNA from each cell subset was distributed evenly across all wells of several immunoSEQ 96-well plates, and each plate was treated as a replicate. Each replicate PCR for sorted subsets received approximately 220 ng genomic DNA, equal to about 30,000 T cell genomes. Purified libraries were quantified with a Qubit 3.0 fluorometer, sized on a Bioanalyzer 2100, and re-quantified with the KAPA Library Quantification kit. A separate single-read 150-cycle Illumina NextSeq 550 flow cell was used to sequence each immunoSEQ 96-well plate. The study's own analysis went as follows. The immunoSEQ output contained only junctional sequences without quality scores, so filtering could not match that applied to full-length reads. Sequences were annotated with PyIR, a Python wrapper for IgBLAST v1.9, and V/J genes and CDR3 were assigned using IMGT germline references. Any read was removed if the V/J assignment was weak (E-value above 1e-6), the CDR3 was missing, or the read contained stop codons, out-of-frame junctions, or ambiguous translated residues. V3J clonotypes were defined as sequences sharing an identical inferred V gene, J gene, and CDR3 amino acid sequence. To compute the percentage overlap between repertoires, the number of shared unique clonotypes was divided by the size of the smaller repertoire. Richness of each repertoire was evaluated using RTK rarefaction, the Chao1 estimator, and Recon v2.1 estimates of unobserved clonotypes. OLGA was used to compute generation probabilities for all TCRbeta clonotypes that the gDNA method yielded from several donors. This immuneACCESS table, as held by TCRdb, lists in-frame sequences with V and J called but not all clones. Of the missing ones, under half trace to an unresolved V gene in checked studies; the others have no known cause. V, J and clone size derive from that table, while D and trimming were established from the DNA sequence. For this sample the table gives some 2.4 million clones, of which approximately 94% were detected only once. The ten largest clonotypes hold 0.36% of the sample.

Sequencing was done on a sample of naive CD4+ T cells from PBMCs. The sample's cell subset or site label, decoded: CD45RA+ positively selected. In this chain, TRBV11-1 is recombined with TRBJ2-5; a stretch of 8 junction bases matches TRBD1. The receptor comes from a man aged 18-30 years in good health. Some clones in this sample may be carry-over from other donors' samples. DNA sequence: TGTGCCAGCAGCTCCGGATTGGACAGGGTTTGGGGAGAGACCCAGTACTTC. Its amino acids are CASSSGLDRVWGETQYF.